The 15 T cell receptor beta chains listed next were all sequenced from one sample in a study of shared clonotypes between healthy human individuals. Libraries were prepared by immunoSEQ multiplex PCR; TCRdb keeps only in-frame clonotypes and omits some of them. This sample carries about 980,000 clones, about 80% of them seen once, and the ten largest clones take about 1.5%. The material sequenced was memory CD4+ T cells sorted from blood. Subset described: CD45RA-negative fraction. The receptors originated from a man in his late teens or twenties in good health.

V usage is TRBV10-1 and J usage is TRBJ2-1; a weak D match, TRBD2 (6 bases). The germline CDR1 and CDR2 sequences are WNHNN and SYGVQD (reference sequence). Deletions cut 4 bases from V and 6 bases from J, with 13 bases between. The CDR3 extends over 14 amino acids. The CDR3 is CASSASGETNEQFF. The CDR3 region has the DNA TGCGCCAGCAGTGCGTCGGGAGAGACCAATGAGCAGTTCTTC.

This clone was found once. The chain has TRBV7-9 and TRBJ2-1, with a weak D call TRBD1 (6 bases). This CDR3 contains 17 residues. Germline V gives CDR1 SEHNR, CDR2 FQNEAQ (reference sequence). V lost 5 bases and J lost 0, with 17 bases in between. The CDR3: CASSPQPGQASYNEQFF. CDR3 in DNA: TGTGCCAGCAGCCCCCAACCGGGACAAGCCTCCTACAATGAGCAGTTCTTC.

DNA for the CDR3: TGTGCCAGCAGCGCCCTGGGGCTCGTCCAAGAGACCCAGTACTTC. Its protein product is CASSALGLVQETQYF. This chain joins TRBV9 and TRBJ2-5; a weak D match, TRBD1 (5 bases). The CDR3 contains 15 residues. Trimming cost V 3 bases and J 1 base, with 13 bases left between them. The germline CDR1 and CDR2 sequences are SGDLS and YYNGEE.

CDR3 sequence reads: CASSLGRLSYNEQFF. The CDR3 nucleotides are TGTGCCAGCAGCTTAGGTCGCCTCTCCTACAATGAGCAGTTCTTC. The V and J genes are TRBV7-2 and TRBJ2-1; D remains ambiguous. The V gene lost 1 base and the J gene lost 0 bases, with 7 bases spanning the gap. Germline lookup yields CDR1 SGHTA and CDR2 FQGNSA. This CDR3 is 15 amino acids long.

Ten or more counts support this clone. The rearrangement uses TRBV28 and TRBJ2-7; D unclear. The CDR3 is 11 amino acids. Germline lookup yields CDR1 MDHEN and CDR2 SYDVKM. The ends were cut back, 9 bases at V and 7 bases at J, with 13 bases in the middle. In DNA, the CDR3 is TGTGCCAGTTGTGAAGCCCAGGAGCAGTACTTC. Encoded protein: CASCEAQEQYF.

Regarding this clone: In the same sample, other DNA sequences code for this CDR3. The rearrangement uses TRBV5-1 and TRBJ2-3; perhaps TRBD1 as D (7 bases). The CDR3 totals 16 residues. Germline loops: CDR1 SGHRS, CDR2 YFSETQ. With 0 bases removed from V and 2 bases from J, the gap between germline ends came to 13 bases. The CDR3 sequence is CASSLAGGRNTDTQYF. DNA for the CDR3: TGCGCCAGCAGCTTGGCAGGGGGGAGGAACACAGATACGCAGTATTTT.

Points on this clone: The sample has other DNA sequences that encode this CDR3 too. The rearrangement uses TRBV30 and TRBJ1-1; 9 positions agree with TRBD1. In germline, CDR1 is GTSNPN, CDR2 SVGIG (reference sequence). The CDR3 runs 14 residues. V was pared by 2 bases and J by 1 base, with 2 bases of the junction left unmatched. Written as DNA, the CDR3 is TGTGCCTGGAGTCCGGACAGGGGGAACACTGAAGCTTTCTTT. Its translation is CAWSPDRGNTEAFF.

The rearrangement uses TRBV19 and TRBJ1-1; possible D gene TRBD1, 5 bases. The CDR3 runs to 16 residues. Germline V lookup: CDR1 LNHDA, CDR2 SQIVND (reference sequence). Trimming shortened V by 4 bases and J by 0 bases, and 15 bases separated the two germline ends. The CDR3 DNA is TGTGCCAGTAGTAATCAGGGAGTATATATGAACACTGAAGCTTTCTTT. This sequence encodes CASSNQGVYMNTEAFF.

This clone was seen more than once but under ten times. The V and J genes are TRBV20-1 and TRBJ1-2; D unclear. The CDR3 totals 10 residues. CDR1 and CDR2 (germline): DFQATT, SNEGSKA (reference sequence). The V end was cut by 5 bases, the J end by 1 base, with 2 bases between. The CDR3 nucleotides are TGCAGTGCTTTTAACTATGGCTACACCTTC. Translating it yields CSAFNYGYTF.

This clone was counted between two and nine times. The chain has TRBV6-5 and TRBJ2-2; the D gene could be TRBD1 or TRBD2 (5 bases each). Germline V gene lookup returns CDR1 MNHEY and CDR2 SVGAGI. The length of the CDR3 is 14 residues. V lost 10 bases and J lost 4, with 16 bases in between. This CDR3 reads CATQDIRGTGELFF. Written as DNA, the CDR3 is TGTGCCACCCAGGACATTCGGGGCACCGGGGAGCTGTTTTTT.

Regarding this clone: One base away lies a much larger clone, so this may be a sequencing read error. This specimen includes other DNA sequences encoding the same CDR3. The rearrangement links TRBV10-3 to TRBJ1-2; D is ambiguous. This CDR3 spans 11 amino acids. Looked up from germline, CDR1 is ENHRY and CDR2 is SYGVKD. Trimming left V 3 bases short and J 8 bases short, with 7 bases between. CDR3 sequence: CAISDPGGYTF. The CDR3 DNA sequence: TGTGCCATCAGTGACCCGGGGGGCTACACCTTC.

The chain combines TRBV5-4 with TRBJ1-2, with D perhaps TRBD1 (5 bases). The CDR3 runs to 15 residues. V shed 7 bases and J shed 4 bases, with 20 bases lying between them. Germline V gene data show CDR1 as SGHNT and CDR2 as YYREEE (reference sequence). For the CDR3, the DNA is TGTGCCAGCGGCCGGGGCTACGACCTCGGCTATGGCTACACCTTC. Its protein product is CASGRGYDLGYGYTF. Full variable domain (remainder filled in from reference TRBV5-4 and TRBJ1-2): ETGVTQSPTHLIKTRGQQVTLRCSSQSGHNTVSWYQQALGQGPQFIFQYYREEENGRGNFPPRFSGLQFPNYSSELNVNALELDDSALYLCASGRGYDLGYGYTFGSGTRLTVV.

The chain employs TRBV6-1 and TRBJ2-1, with 7 positions matching TRBD1. The ends lost 6 bases at V and 5 bases at J; junction bases unmatched: 7. Per germline, CDR1 MNHNS and CDR2 SASEGT. The CDR3 consists of 14 residues. CDR3 region: CASSTGDRDNEQFF. As DNA, the CDR3 is TGTGCCAGCAGCACAGGGGATCGCGACAATGAGCAGTTCTTC.

This chain joins TRBV2 and TRBJ1-4; 8 positions agree with TRBD1. CDR1 and CDR2 from the germline V gene are SNHLY and FYNNEI. The length of the CDR3 is 14 residues. The V gene end was trimmed by 5 bases and the J gene end by 5 bases; junction bases not matched to a gene: 4. CDR3 protein: CASSMDRANEKLFF. The CDR3 bases are TGTGCCAGCAGTATGGACAGGGCGAATGAAAAACTGTTTTTT.

This sequence joins TRBV19 and TRBJ1-5, with D maybe TRBD1 (5 bases). Looked up from germline, CDR1 is LNHDA and CDR2 is SQIVND (reference sequence). Between the trimmed V and J ends, which lost 9 bases and 1 base, there was a span of 16 bases. This CDR3 spans 15 amino acids. This chain's CDR3 is CASRPVGVSNQPQHF. The DNA for the CDR3 is TGTGCCAGCCGCCCGGTGGGGGTAAGCAATCAGCCCCAGCATTTT.